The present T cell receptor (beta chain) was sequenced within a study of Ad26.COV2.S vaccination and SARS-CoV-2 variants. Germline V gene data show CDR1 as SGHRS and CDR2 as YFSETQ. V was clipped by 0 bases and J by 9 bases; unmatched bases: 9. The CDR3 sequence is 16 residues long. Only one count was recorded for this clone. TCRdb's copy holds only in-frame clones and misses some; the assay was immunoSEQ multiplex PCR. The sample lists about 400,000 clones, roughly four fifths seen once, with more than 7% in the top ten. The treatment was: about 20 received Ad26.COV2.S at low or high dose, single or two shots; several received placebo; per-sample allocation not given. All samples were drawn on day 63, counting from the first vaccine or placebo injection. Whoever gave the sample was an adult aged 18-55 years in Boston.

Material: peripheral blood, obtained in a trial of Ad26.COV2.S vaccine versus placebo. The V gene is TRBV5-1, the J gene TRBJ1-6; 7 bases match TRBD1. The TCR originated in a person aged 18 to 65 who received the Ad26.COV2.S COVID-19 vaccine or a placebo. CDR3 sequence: CASSLAGGDRGSPLHF. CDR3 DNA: TGCGCCAGCAGCTTGGCAGGGGGAGATCGTGGTTCACCCCTCCACTTT. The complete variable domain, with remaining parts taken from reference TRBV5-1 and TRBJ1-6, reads KAGVTQTPRYLIKTRGQQVTLSCSPISGHRSVSWYQQTPGQGLQFLFEYFSETQRNKGNFPGRFSGRQFSNSRSEMNVSTLELGDSALYLCASSLAGGDRGSPLHFGNGTRLTVT.